Listed here is a single TCR beta chain. There is no known antigen for this receptor. Base quality data are lacking; no much larger clone is found one base away. Library preparation employed the immunoSEQ multiplex PCR assay. Each sample was run at survey resolution as two replicates of approximately 200 ng apiece, for a total of around 400 ng of DNA. Using multiplex PCR primers aimed at V and J genes, the hsTCRB kit picked up rearranged TCRB sequences in genomic DNA. To amplify the CDR3 region, the first PCR ran for 31 cycles with the QIAGEN Multiplex PCR Kit. A second PCR of seven to eight cycles attached sample barcodes and Illumina adapters to each replicate. Pooled libraries were quantified with a QuantStudio 6 and the KAPA library quantification kit. About 15 pM of pooled libraries were sequenced on an Illumina MiSeq with 156-cycle single-end reads and a 15-cycle index read. As for the original processing: VDJdb annotation flagged approximately 1.5% of fewer than 200,000 unique clonotypes as previously reported viral-epitope-specific. Raw reads were processed into normalized, annotated TCRB repertoires with the immunoSEQ Data Assistant and immunoSEQ Analyzer. Clonotype analysis used the immunarch R package version 0.6.5 and BioAnalyzer. Before richness was estimated, every repertoire was downsampled to match the clone count of the smallest repertoire. Fisher's exact tests classified clonotypes as expanded, contracted or novel, with novel meaning zero frequency before treatment. Significantly changed CDR3 beta sequences were clustered with GLIPH2 using simulation_depth=1000 and kmer_min_depth=3, and CDR3s shorter than five residues were excluded. The source is immuneACCESS, and TCRdb retained only in-frame sequences with V and J called. Part of the clones is not carried over; for the studies checked, unresolved V genes explain less than half of this, and the remainder is unexplained. V and J calls plus clone size are reproduced from that table; the DNA served to infer D and trimming. For this sample there are about 5,400 clones; roughly 90% appear just once. The top ten constitute roughly 10% of the sample.

Bulk bone marrow was analyzed, and T-cell subsets were not sorted. Bone marrow from some 11 myelodysplastic syndrome patients was immunosequenced for TCR beta CDR3 regions before and after hypomethylating agent therapy. For longitudinal repertoire tracking, every patient provided one baseline bone marrow and two to three bone marrows collected at different post-treatment timepoints. Whole bone marrow served as the source for genomic DNA extraction, with DNA quality checked using TapeStation, NanoDrop OneC and PicoGreen assays. The entry originates in a study of hypomethylating agent response in myelodysplastic syndrome (dated by TCRdb to about 2021). For the study in its entirety: Patients were treated with the hypomethylating agents azacitidine (8 of 11) or decitabine (3 of 11). TET2 mutation was identified most frequently, being present in 5 of 11 patients. On average the patients were roughly 70 +/- 6.9 years old, and a diploid cytogenetic profile was seen most often. Among the myelodysplastic syndrome patients in the cohort, several were male and 2 were female. Complete response or hematologic improvement was achieved by six patients, and a few patients were classified as non-responders. Response was defined as complete response or hematologic improvement, and patients who met neither criterion were classified as non-responders. What the work shows at the level of the full study, not this receptor alone: Novel clonotypes appeared more often in responders, whereas non-responders had more contracted clonotypes after treatment. Because the healthy control donors and the MDS patients were not matched by age, the comparison between MDS and healthy samples could have been affected. After hypomethylating agent treatment, no significant change in richness, rarefaction diversity or clonality was seen, either across all patients or within response groups. The shared GLIPH2 clusters might recognize novel MDS antigens, but this possibility was not confirmed and requires experimental validation. Only 10 to 12 patients were analyzed, so the study cohort was small.

Trimming removed 1 base from V and 3 bases from J, leaving 8 bases between the germline ends. Via the germline V gene (reference sequence), CDR1 is SGHKS and CDR2 YYEKEE. CDR3 length: 13 amino acids, cysteine to phenylalanine. CDR3 DNA only is kept here, 39 bases in frame from base 1. This sequence originates from a human donor with myelodysplastic syndrome. The chain joins TRBV5-5 to TRBJ2-7; there is no confident call for the D gene. Sample: bone marrow, taken before or after starting hypomethylating agent treatment for myelodysplastic syndrome (not recorded which). The CDR3 has the sequence CASSLYPGYEQYF. The sequenced DNA is TGTGCCAGCAGCTTGTACCCAGGCTACGAGCAGTACTTC.